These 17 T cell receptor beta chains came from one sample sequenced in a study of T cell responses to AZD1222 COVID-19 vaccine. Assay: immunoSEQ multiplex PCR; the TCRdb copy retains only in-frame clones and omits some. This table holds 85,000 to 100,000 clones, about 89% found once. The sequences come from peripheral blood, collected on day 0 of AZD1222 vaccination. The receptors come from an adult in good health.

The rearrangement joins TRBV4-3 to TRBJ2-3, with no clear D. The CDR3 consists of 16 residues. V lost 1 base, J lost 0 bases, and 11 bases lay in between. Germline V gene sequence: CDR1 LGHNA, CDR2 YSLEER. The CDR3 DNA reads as TGCGCCAGCAGCCAAGCGACATATCCTAGCACAGATACGCAGTATTTT. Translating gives CASSQATYPSTDTQYF.

CDR3 DNA: TGTGCCAGTAGAGGCTATGGGGCCAACGTCCTGACTTTC. Encoded protein: CASRGYGANVLTF. The chain is built from TRBV19 and TRBJ2-6, with no clear D. This CDR3 contains 13 residues. V was shortened by 6 bases and J by 3 bases, with 6 bases between the two germline ends. Germline CDR1 and CDR2: LNHDA and SQIVND (reference sequence).

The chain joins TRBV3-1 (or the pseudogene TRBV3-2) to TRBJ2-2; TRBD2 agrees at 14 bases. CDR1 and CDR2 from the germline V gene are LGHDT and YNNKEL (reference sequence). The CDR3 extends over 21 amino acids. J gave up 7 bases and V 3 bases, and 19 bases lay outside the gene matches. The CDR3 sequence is CASSQSLRLAGGPSVRGELFF. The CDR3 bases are TGTGCCAGCAGCCAGTCGCTGCGACTAGCGGGGGGGCCATCGGTCCGCGGGGAGCTGTTTTTT.

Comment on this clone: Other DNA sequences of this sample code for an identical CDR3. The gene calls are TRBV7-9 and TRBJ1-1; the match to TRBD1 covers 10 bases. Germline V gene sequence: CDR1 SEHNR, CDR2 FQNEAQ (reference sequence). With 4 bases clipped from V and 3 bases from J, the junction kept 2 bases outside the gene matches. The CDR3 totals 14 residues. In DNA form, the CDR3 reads TGTGCCAGCAGCTCAGGACAGGGGGACACTGAAGCTTTCTTT. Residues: CASSSGQGDTEAFF.

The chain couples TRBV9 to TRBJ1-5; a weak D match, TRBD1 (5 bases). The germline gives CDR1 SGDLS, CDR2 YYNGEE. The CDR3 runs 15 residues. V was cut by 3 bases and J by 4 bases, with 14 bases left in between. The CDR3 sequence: CASSARGILNQPQHF. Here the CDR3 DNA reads TGTGCCAGCAGCGCGAGGGGCATCCTTAATCAGCCCCAGCATTTT.

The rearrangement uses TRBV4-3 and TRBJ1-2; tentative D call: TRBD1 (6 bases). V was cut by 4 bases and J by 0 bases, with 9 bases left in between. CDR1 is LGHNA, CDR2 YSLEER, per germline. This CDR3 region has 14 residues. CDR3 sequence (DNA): TGCGCCAGCAGCCCAGGGGCCACTAACTATGGCTACACCTTC. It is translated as CASSPGATNYGYTF.

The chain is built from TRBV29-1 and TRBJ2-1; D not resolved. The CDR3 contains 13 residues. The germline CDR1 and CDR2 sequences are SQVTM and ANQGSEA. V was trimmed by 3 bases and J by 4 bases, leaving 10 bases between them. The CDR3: CSVEEGSYNEQFF. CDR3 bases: TGCAGCGTTGAGGAAGGCAGTTACAATGAGCAGTTCTTC.

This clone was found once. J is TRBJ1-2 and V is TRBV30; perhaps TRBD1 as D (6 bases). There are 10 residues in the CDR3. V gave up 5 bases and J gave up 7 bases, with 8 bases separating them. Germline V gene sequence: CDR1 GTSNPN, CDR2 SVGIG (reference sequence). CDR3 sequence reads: CAWGQFGYTF. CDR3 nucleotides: TGTGCCTGGGGACAGTTTGGCTACACCTTC.

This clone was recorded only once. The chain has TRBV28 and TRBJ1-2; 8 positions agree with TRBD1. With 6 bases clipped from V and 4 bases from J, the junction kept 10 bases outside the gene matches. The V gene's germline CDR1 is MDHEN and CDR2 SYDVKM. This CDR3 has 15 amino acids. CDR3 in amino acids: CASRARQGSFYGYTF. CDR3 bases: TGTGCCAGCAGGGCCCGACAGGGGAGCTTCTATGGCTACACCTTC.

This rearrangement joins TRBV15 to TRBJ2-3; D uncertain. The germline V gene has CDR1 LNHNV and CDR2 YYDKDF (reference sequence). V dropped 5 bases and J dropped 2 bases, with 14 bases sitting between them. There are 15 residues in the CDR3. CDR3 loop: CATSSSVGATDTQYF. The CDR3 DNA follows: TGTGCCACCAGCTCTTCGGTTGGAGCCACAGATACGCAGTATTTT.

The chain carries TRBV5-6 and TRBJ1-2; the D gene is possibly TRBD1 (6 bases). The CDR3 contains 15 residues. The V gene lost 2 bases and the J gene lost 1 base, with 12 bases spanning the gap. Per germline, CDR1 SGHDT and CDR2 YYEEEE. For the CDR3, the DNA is TGTGCCAGCAGCTTTCTAGGGGGGGATAACTATGGCTACACCTTC. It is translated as CASSFLGGDNYGYTF.

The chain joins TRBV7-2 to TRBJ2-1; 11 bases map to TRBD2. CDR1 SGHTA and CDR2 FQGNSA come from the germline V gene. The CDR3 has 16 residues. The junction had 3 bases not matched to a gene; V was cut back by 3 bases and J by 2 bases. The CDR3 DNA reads TGTGCCAGCAGCTTGCTAGCGGGGGGAGCCTACAATGAGCAGTTCTTC. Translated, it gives CASSLLAGGAYNEQFF. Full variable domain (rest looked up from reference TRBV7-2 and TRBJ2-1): GAGVSQSPSNKVTEKGKDVELRCDPISGHTALYWYRQSLGQGLEFLIYFQGNSAPDKSGLPSDRFSAERTGGSVSTLTIQRTQQEDSAVYLCASSLLAGGAYNEQFFGPGTRLTVL.

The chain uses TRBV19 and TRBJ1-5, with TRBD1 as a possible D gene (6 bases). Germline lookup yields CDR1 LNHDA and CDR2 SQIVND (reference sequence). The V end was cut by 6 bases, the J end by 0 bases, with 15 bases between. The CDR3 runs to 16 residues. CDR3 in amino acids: CASRLQGTYSNQPQHF. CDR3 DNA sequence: TGTGCCAGTAGACTCCAGGGGACTTATAGCAATCAGCCCCAGCATTTT.

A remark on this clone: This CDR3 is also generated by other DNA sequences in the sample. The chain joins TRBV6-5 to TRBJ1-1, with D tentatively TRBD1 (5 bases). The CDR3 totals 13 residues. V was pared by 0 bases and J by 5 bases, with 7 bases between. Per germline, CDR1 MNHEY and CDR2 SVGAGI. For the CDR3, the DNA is TGTGCCAGCAGTTACTCTTGGGGGACTGAAGCTTTCTTT. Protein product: CASSYSWGTEAFF.

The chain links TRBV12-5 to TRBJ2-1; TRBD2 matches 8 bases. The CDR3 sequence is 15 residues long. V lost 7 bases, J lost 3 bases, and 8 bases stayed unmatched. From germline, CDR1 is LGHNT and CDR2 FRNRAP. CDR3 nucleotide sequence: TGTGCTAGTGCCCGCCCGGGGGGGATCTACAATGAGCAGTTCTTC. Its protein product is CASARPGGIYNEQFF.

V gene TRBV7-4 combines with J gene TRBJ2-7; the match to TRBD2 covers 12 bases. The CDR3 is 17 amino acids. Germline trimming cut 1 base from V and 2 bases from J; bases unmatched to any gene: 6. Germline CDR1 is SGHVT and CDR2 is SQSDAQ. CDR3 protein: CASSLGLAGVKPYEQYF. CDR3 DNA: TGTGCCAGCAGCTTAGGACTAGCGGGGGTTAAACCCTACGAGCAGTACTTC. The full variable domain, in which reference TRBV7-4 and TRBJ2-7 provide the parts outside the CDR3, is GAGVSQSPRYKVAKRGRDVALRCDSISGHVTLYWYRQTLGQGSEVLTYSQSDAQRDKSGRPSGRFSAERPERSVSTLKIQRTEQGDSAVYLCASSLGLAGVKPYEQYFGPGTRLTVT.

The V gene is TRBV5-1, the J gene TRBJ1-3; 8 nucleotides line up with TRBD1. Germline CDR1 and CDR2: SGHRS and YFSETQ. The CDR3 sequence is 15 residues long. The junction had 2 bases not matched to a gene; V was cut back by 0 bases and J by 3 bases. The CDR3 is CASSLETGGGNTIYF. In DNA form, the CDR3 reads TGCGCCAGCAGCTTGGAAACAGGGGGTGGAAACACCATATATTTT.